This T cell receptor beta chain is drawn from a study of CD8+ T cells in alopecia areata (dated by TCRdb to about 2018). About the full investigation: Treated patients were enrolled in an open-label pilot trial of oral tofacitinib at 5 to 10 mg twice daily for moderate-to-severe alopecia areata. Tofacitinib was given for 6 to 18 months, followed by 6 months of follow-up off drug to assess delayed response and recurrence. The study used high-throughput TCRbeta sequencing to examine T cell clonal expansion in alopecia areata, in both the C3H/HeJ mouse model and human patients. On the human side, TCRbeta sequencing was run on scalp tissue and on sorted CD4+ and CD8+ peripheral blood T cells from healthy controls and from alopecia areata patients with either patchy or totalis/universalis disease. Patients on tofacitinib were biopsied at baseline and after 4 and 24 weeks of treatment, and several of the patients also had a later scalp biopsy. Scalp clonality was compared among normal scalp (n=4), patchy alopecia areata scalp (n=8), and alopecia totalis/universalis scalp (n=8). RNA was extracted with the PAXgene miRNA kit for fixed scalp, the miRNeasy kit for PBMCs, and the RNeasy kit for mouse skin. TCRbeta CDR3 regions were amplified by immunoSEQ multiplex PCR with 35 Vbeta forward and 13 Jbeta reverse primers. Paper-wide results and their limitations: Shared TCR sequences between patients were less evident than in mice, which may be partly attributable to HLA diversity in the patient population. Scalp TCR repertoire analysis is complicated because resident alphabeta T cells in normal human skin are also sequenced, whereas mouse skin is dominated by gammadelta T cells. Compared with normal scalp, lesional scalp, particularly in alopecia totalis/universalis, had higher clonality and more expanded CD8+ clones, which suggests antigenic drive.

V trim: 6 bases; J trim: 8 bases; unmatched bases: 11. Including the terminal cysteine and phenylalanine, the CDR3 comprises 15 residues. Of all the DNA, just the CDR3 is kept, 45 bases in frame from base 1. CDR1 is given as SNHLY and CDR2 as FYNNEI, both from the germline V gene. Libraries were prepared through the immunoSEQ multiplex PCR assay. RNA was extracted from all samples and reverse transcribed into cDNA as template for TCR sequencing. SuperScript III was used for first-strand cDNA synthesis, primed with a 2:1 mix of oligo-dT and random hexamers. A synthetic immune receptor repertoire was used to gauge amplification bias, and whatever bias remained was removed computationally. The original pipeline was this. After raw reads were preprocessed to remove errors, the CDR3 was defined following IMGT conventions as running from the conserved cysteine to phenylalanine. Clonality was calculated as 1 minus Shannon entropy normalized by log2 of the number of productive unique TCRs. CD4 or CD8 identity of scalp clones was inferred by cross-referencing scalp TCRbeta sequences with sorted blood CD4 and CD8 repertoires. The clones in this table, taken by TCRdb from immuneACCESS, are in-frame only. Not every clone is retained; where verified, under half of the shortfall comes from an unresolved V gene, and the cause of the rest is unknown. That table furnishes V, J and clone size, whereas the DNA furnished D and trimming. The sample table lists 150,000 to 200,000 clones, 65% to 75% of them with a count of one. The ten largest clones add up to roughly an eighth of the sample.

With respect to this clone: Its antigen is not yet known. No much larger clone is present one base from it, and per-base qualities are unavailable.

Interpreted using the paper, the time point label stands for: baseline before oral tofacitinib. From alopecia areata patients, peripheral blood was collected along with lesional scalp punch biopsies. PBMCs were isolated by density centrifugation and stained for CD3, CD4 and CD8, and CD4+ and CD8+ T cells were sorted on a FACSAria. This chain joins TRBV2 to TRBJ1-4; 8 of the junction bases match TRBD1. The input for sequencing was CD8+ T cells sorted from blood, taken at week 0. The TCR was taken from a human donor with alopecia areata. Here is the DNA: TGTGCCAGCAGAGAACAGGGGGAGGCGCGGGAAAAACTGTTTTTT. Its protein product is CASREQGEAREKLFF.